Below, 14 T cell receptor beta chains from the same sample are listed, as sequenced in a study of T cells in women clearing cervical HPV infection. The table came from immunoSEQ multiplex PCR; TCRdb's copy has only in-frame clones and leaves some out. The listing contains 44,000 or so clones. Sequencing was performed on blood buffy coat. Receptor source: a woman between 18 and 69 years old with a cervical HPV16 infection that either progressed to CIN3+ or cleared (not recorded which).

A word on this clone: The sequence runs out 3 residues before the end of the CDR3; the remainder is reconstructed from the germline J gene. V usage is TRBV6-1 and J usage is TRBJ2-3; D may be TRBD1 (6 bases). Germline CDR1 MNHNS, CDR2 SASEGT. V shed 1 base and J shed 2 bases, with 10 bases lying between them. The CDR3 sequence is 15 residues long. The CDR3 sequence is CASSEGYRATDTQYF. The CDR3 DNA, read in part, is TGTGCCAGCAGTGAAGGATACAGGGCCACAGATACG.

The covered CDR3 bases are TGCGCCAGCAGTACCTGGGGGACAGGGAGGTACTCCTACAATGAG. The encoded protein is CASSTWGTGRYSYNE. The entire CDR3 is CASSTWGTGRYSYNEQFF. The rearrangement joins TRBV10-2 to TRBJ2-1, with TRBD1 identical over 9 bases. The DNA ends 3 residues before the CDR3 does, and the rest of the CDR3 is filled in from the germline J gene. Germline CDR1 WSHSY, CDR2 SAAADI. The CDR3 covers 18 residues. J was trimmed by 0 bases and V by 5 bases; bases with no gene match: 11.

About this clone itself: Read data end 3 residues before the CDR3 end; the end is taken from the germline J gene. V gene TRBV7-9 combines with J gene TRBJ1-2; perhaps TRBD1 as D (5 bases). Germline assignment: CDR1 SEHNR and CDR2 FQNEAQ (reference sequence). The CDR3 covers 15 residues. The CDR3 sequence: CASSSQGLAKNIYTF. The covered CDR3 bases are TGTGCCAGCAGCTCTCAGGGATTAGCCAAAAACATC.

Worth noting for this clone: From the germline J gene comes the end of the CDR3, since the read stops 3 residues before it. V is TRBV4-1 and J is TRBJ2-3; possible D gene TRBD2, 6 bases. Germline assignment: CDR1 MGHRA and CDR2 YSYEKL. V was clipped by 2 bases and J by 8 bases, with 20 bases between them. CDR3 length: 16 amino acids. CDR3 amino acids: CASSQQLAFPPGTQYF. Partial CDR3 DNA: TGCGCCAGCAGCCAACAACTAGCCTTTCCCCCAGGTACG.

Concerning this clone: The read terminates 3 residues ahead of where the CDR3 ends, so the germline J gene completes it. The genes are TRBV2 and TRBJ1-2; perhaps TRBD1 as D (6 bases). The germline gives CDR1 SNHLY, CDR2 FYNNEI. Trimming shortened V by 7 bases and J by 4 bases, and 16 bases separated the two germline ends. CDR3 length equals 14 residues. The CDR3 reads CASTLTGGGYGYTF. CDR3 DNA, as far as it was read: TGTGCCAGCACCCTTACGGGGGGCGGCTATGGC.

The part of the CDR3 DNA that was read is TGTGCCAGCAGTGAAGGCAGGGAT. Encoded protein: CASSEGRD. The entire CDR3 is CASSEGRDAFF. The chain recombines TRBV6-4 with TRBJ1-1; the D gene is possibly TRBD1 (5 bases). Read sequence stops 3 residues before the CDR3 end, and the germline J gene provides the missing end. The CDR3 has 11 residues. CDR1 MRHNA and CDR2 SNTAGT come from the germline V gene.

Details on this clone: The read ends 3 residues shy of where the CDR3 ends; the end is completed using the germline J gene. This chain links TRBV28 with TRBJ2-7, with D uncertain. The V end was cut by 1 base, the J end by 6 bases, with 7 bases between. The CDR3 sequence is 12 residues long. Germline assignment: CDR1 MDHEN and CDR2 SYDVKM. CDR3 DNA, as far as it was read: TGTGCCAGCAGTTTATTCCAGCGCGAG. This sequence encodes CASSLFQRE. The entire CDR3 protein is CASSLFQREQYF.

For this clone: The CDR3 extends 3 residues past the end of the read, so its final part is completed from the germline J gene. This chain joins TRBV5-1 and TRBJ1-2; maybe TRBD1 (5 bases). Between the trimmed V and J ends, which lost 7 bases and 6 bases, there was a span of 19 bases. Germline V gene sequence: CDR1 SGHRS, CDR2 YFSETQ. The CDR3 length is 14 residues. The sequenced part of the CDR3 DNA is TGCGCCAGCCGCGAATTTGGGGGGGAGAATGGC. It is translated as CASREFGGENG. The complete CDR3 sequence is CASREFGGENGYTF.

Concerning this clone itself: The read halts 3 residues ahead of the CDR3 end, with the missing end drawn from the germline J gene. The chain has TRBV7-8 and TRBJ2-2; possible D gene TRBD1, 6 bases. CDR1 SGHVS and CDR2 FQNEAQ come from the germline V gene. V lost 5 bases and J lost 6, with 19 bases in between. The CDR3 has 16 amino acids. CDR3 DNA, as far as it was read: TGTGCCAGCAGCCCTGACCGAGGACAGACCTCCGGGGAG. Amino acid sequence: CASSPDRGQTSGE. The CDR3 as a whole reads CASSPDRGQTSGELFF.

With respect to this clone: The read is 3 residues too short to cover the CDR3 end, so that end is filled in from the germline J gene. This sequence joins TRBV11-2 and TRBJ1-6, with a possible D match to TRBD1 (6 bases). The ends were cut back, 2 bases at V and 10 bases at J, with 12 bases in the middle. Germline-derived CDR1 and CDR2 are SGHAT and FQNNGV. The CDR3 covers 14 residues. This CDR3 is CASSLKQGGSPLHF. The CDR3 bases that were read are TGTGCCAGCAGCTTAAAACAGGGAGGCTCACCC.

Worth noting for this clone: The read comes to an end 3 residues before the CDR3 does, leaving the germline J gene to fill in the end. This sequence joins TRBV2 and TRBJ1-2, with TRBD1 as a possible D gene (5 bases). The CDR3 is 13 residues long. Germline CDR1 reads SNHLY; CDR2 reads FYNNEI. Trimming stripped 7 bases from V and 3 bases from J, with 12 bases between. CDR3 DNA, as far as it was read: TGTGCCAGCAAGAGTAGGGGCGACTATGGC. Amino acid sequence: CASKSRGDYG. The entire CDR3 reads CASKSRGDYGYTF.

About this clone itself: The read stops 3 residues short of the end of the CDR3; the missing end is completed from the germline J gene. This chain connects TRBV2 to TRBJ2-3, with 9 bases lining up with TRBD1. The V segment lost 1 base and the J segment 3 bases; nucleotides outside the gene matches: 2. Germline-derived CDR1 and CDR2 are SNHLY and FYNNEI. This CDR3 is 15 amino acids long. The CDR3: CASSEGTGATDTQYF. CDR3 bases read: TGTGCCAGCAGTGAAGGGACAGGGGCTACAGATACG.

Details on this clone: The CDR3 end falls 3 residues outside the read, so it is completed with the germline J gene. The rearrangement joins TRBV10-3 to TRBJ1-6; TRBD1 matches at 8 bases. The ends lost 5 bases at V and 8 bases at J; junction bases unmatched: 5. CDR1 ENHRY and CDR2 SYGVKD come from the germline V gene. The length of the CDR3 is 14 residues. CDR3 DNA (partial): TGTGCCATCAGTACGGGACAGGACTATTCACCC. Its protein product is CAISTGQDYSP. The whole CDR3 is CAISTGQDYSPLHF.

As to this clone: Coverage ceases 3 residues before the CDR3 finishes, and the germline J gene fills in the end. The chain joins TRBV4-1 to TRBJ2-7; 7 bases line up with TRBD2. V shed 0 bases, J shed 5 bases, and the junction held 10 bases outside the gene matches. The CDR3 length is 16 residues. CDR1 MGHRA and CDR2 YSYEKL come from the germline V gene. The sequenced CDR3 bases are TGCGCCAGCAGCCAAGACCCCGGTGTCGGGGGGAACGAG. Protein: CASSQDPGVGGNE. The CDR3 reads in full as CASSQDPGVGGNEQYF.